This T cell receptor beta chain is drawn from a study of OX40 agonist ivuxolimab in advanced cancers. At the level of the study: The drug used for patients, ivuxolimab, was an agonistic anti-OX40 (CD134) antibody. Melanoma, hepatocellular carcinoma, head and neck or renal cell cancer occurred in dose-escalation patients.

Generated by immunoSEQ multiplex PCR, the TCRdb table keeps only in-frame clones and is missing some. The sample holds 70,000 to 95,000 clones; roughly 83% are singletons and the top ten take 6.5% to 7.5%. General observations from the study: Researchers did not determine the expanded peripheral T cells' antigen specificity. Expanded clones were, on average, more numerous among CD8+ T cells than CD4+.

Germline-derived CDR1 and CDR2 are SGHNT and YENEEA. This CDR3 region has 11 residues. V lost 2 bases to trimming and J lost 4 bases, with 3 bases between them. This clone was observed once. No antigen is known for it. This TCR came from an adult with an advanced solid tumor such as melanoma, head and neck, liver or kidney cancer. The sequenced sample was CD4+ or CD8+ T cells sorted from blood, obtained in a trial of the OX40 agonist ivuxolimab. The V and J genes are TRBV11-3 and TRBJ2-7; D uncertain. The CDR3 loop reads CASSLRYEQYF. The CDR3 bases are TGTGCCAGCAGCTTACGTTACGAGCAGTACTTC. The full variable domain, with the rest looked up from reference TRBV11-3 and TRBJ2-7, is EAGVVQSPRYKIIEKKQPVAFWCNPISGHNTLYWYLQNLGQGPELLIRYENEEAVDDSQLPKDRFSAERLKGVDSTLKIQPAELGDSAVYLCASSLRYEQYFGPGTRLTVT.